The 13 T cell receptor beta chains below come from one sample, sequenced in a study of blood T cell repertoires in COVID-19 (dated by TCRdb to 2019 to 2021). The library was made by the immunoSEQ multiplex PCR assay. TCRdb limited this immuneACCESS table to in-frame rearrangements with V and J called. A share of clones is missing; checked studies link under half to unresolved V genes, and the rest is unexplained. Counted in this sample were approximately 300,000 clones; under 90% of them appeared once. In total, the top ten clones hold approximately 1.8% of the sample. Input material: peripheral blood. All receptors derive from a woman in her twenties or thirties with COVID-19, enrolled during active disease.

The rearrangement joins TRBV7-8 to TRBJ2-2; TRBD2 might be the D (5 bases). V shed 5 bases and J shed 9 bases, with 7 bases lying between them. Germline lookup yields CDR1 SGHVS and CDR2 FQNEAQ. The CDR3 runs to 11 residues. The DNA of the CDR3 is TGTGCCAGCAGCCCTAGCCGGGAGCTGTTTTTT. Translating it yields CASSPSRELFF.

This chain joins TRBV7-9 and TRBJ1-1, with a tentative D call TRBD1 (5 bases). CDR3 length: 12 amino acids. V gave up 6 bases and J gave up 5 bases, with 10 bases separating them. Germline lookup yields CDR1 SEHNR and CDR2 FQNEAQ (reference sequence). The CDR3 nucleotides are TGTGCCAGCAGGTACGGGGGGACTGAAGCTTTCTTT. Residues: CASRYGGTEAFF.

The CDR3 bases are TGTGCCAGCAGTTACGGCGGGGCCCCAGTTGGGGAGCAGTACTTC. Translating gives CASSYGGAPVGEQYF. This chain connects TRBV6-2 or TRBV6-3 to TRBJ2-7; a possible D gene is TRBD2 (6 bases). CDR3 length: 15 amino acids. The germline V gene encodes CDR1 MNHEY and CDR2 SVGEGT. V was shortened by 2 bases and J by 7 bases, with 18 bases between the two germline ends.

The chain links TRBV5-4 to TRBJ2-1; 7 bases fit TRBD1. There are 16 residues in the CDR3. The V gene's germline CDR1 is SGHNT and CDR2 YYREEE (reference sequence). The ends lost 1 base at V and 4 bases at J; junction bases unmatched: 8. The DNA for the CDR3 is TGTGCCAGCAGCTTGAGTGTCGGGACAGATTACAATGAGCAGTTCTTC. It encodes CASSLSVGTDYNEQFF.

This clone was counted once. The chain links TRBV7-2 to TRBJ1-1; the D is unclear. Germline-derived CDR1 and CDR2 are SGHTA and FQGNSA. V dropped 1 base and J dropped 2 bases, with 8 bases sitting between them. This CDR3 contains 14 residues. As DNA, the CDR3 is TGTGCCAGCAGCTTAGTGGTGCGAAACACTGAAGCTTTCTTT. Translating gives CASSLVVRNTEAFF.

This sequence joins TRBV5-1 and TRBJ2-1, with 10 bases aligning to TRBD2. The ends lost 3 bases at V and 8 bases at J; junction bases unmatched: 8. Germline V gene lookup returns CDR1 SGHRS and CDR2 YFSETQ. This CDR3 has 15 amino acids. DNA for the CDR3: TGCGCCAGCAGCTCTCTAGCGGGGGCAAGGGATGAGCAGTTCTTC. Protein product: CASSSLAGARDEQFF.

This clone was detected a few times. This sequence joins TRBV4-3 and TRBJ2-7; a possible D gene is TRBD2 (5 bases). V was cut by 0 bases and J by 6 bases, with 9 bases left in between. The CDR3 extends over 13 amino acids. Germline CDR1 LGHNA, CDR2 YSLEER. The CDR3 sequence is CASSQERGSEQYF. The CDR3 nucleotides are TGCGCCAGCAGCCAAGAAAGAGGGAGCGAGCAGTACTTC.

CDR3 nucleotide sequence: TGTGCCAGTAGGCTGGGACAGTGGAATGAAAAACTGTTTTTT. It is translated as CASRLGQWNEKLFF. The V call is TRBV19, the J call TRBJ1-4; 7 bases map to TRBD1. Looked up from germline, CDR1 is LNHDA and CDR2 is SQIVND (reference sequence). The V segment lost 6 bases and the J segment 5 bases; nucleotides outside the gene matches: 6. There are 14 residues in the CDR3.

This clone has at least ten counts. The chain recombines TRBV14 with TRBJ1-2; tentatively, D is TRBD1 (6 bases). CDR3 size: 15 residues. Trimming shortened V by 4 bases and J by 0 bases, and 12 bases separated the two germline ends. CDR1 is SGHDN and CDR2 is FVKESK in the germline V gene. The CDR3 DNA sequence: TGTGCCAGCAGCCCGAACAGGGTACCTAACTATGGCTACACCTTC. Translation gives CASSPNRVPNYGYTF.

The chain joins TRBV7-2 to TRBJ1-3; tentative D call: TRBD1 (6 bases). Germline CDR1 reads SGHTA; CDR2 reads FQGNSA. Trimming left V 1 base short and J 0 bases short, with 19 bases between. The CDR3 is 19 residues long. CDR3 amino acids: CASSLVDREYALSGNTIYF. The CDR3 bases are TGTGCCAGCAGCTTAGTGGACAGAGAGTATGCCCTCTCTGGAAACACCATATATTTT.

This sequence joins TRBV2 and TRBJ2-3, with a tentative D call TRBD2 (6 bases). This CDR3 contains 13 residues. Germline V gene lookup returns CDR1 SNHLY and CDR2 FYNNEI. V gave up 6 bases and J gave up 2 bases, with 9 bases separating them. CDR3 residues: CASSGTSTDTQYF. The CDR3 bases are TGTGCCAGCAGCGGGACTTCCACAGATACGCAGTATTTT.

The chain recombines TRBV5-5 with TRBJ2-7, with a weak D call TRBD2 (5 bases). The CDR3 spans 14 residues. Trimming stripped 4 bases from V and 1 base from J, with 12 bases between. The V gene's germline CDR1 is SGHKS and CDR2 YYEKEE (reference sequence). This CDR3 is CASSPERASYEQYV. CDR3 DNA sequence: TGTGCCAGCAGCCCGGAGAGGGCTTCCTACGAGCAGTACGTC.

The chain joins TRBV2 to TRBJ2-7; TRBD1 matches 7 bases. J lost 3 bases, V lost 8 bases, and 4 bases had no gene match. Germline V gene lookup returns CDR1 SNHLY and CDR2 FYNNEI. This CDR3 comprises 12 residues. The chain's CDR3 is CASADRHYEQYV. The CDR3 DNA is TGTGCCAGCGCGGACAGGCACTACGAGCAGTACGTC.